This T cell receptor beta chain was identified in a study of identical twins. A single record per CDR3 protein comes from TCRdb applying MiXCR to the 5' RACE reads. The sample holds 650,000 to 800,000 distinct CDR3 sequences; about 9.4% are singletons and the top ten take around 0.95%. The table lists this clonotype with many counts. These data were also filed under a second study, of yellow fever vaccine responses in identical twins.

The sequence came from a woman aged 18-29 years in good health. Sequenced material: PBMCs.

This CDR3 is CASSFFGGQETQYF. The CDR3 DNA follows: TGCGCCAGCAGCTTCTTCGGCGGACAAGAGACCCAGTACTTC. The rearrangement uses TRBV5-1 and TRBJ2-5; the D is unclear. V lost 2 bases, J lost 2 bases, and 10 bases lay in between. This CDR3 has 14 amino acids. Germline-derived CDR1 and CDR2 are SGHRS and YFSETQ.